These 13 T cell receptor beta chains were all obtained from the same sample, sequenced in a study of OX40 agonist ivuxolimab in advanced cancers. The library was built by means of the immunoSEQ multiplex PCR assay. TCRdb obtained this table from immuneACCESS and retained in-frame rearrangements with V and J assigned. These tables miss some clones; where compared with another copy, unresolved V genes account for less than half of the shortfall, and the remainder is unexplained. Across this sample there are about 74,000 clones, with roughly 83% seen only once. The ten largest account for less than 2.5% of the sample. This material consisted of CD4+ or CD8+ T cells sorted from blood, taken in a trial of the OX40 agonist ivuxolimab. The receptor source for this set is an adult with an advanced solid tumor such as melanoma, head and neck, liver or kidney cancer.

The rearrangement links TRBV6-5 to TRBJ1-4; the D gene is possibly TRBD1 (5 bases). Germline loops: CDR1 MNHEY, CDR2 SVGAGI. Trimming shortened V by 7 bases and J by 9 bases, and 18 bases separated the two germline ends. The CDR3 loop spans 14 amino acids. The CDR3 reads CASKFVQGGQKLFF. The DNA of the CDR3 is TGTGCCAGCAAATTCGTTCAGGGTGGCCAAAAACTGTTTTTT.

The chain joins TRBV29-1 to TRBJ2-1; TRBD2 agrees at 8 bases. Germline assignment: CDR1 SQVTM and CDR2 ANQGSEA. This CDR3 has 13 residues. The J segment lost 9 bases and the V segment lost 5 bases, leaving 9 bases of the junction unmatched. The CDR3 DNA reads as TGCAGCGTTCGTACAGGACTAGCAGGTGAGCAGTTCTTC. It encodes CSVRTGLAGEQFF.

Here the CDR3 DNA reads TGTGCCATCTCCCAGCGGGGGCAAACTAGCACAGATACGCAGTATTTT. Protein product: CAISQRGQTSTDTQYF. V gene TRBV10-3 combines with J gene TRBJ2-3, with TRBD2 matching over 8 bases. CDR1 is ENHRY, CDR2 SYGVKD, per germline. V was pared by 8 bases and J by 0 bases, with 10 bases of the junction left unmatched. CDR3 length: 16 residues.

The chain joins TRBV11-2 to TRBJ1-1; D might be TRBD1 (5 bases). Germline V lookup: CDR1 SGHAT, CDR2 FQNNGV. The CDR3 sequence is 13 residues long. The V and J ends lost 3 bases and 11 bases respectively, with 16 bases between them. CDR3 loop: CASSFTRTPGAFF. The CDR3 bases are TGTGCCAGCAGCTTTACACGGACACCTGGGGCTTTCTTT.

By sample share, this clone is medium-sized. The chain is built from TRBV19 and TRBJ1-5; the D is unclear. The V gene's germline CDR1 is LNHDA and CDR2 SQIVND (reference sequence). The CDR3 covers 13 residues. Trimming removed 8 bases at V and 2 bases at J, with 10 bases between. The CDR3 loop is CASSGFGNQPQHF. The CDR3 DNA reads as TGTGCCAGTTCGGGTTTCGGCAATCAGCCCCAGCATTTT.

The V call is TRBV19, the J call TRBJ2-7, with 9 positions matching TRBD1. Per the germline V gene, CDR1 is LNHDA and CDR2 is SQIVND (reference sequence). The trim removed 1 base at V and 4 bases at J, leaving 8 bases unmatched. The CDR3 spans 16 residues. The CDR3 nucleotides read TGTGCCAGTAGTATAGCCTCGACAGGGGGAGGGTACGAGCAGTACTTC. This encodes CASSIASTGGGYEQYF.

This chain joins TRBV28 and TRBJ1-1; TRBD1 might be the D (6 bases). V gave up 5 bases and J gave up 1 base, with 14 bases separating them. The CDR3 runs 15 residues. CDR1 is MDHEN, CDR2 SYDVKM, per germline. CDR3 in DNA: TGTGCCAGCAGTCCTGCGGGACACCAGAACACTGAAGCTTTCTTT. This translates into CASSPAGHQNTEAFF.

The chain's CDR3 is CASSSRQGSFNEQYF. The DNA for the CDR3 is TGTGCCAGCAGCTCCCGACAGGGGAGCTTCAACGAGCAGTACTTC. The chain joins TRBV7-9 to TRBJ2-7; 8 nucleotides line up with TRBD1. The V and J ends lost 4 bases and 5 bases, in that order; junction bases with no gene match: 10. The CDR3 has 15 amino acids. Germline V lookup: CDR1 SEHNR, CDR2 FQNEAQ (reference sequence).

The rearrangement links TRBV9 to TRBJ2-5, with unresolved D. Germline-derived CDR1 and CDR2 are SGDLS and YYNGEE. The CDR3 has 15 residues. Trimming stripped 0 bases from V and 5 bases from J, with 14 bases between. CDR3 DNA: TGTGCCAGCAGCGTAGAGGCACAGTTGTGGGAGACCCAGTACTTC. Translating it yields CASSVEAQLWETQYF.

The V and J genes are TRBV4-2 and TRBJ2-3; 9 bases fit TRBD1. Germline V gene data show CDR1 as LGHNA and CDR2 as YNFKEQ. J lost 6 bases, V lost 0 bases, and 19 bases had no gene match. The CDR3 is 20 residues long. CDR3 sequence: CASSQDSSNRGRLFRDTQYF. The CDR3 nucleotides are TGTGCCAGCAGCCAAGATAGTTCGAACAGGGGGCGCCTGTTTAGGGATACGCAGTATTTT.

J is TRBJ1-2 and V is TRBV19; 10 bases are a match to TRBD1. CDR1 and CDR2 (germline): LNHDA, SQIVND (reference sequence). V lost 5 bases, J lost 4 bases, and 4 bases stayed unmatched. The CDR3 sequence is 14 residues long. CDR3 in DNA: TGTGCCAGTAGTCCAGGACAGGGGGGCTATGGCTACACCTTC. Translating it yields CASSPGQGGYGYTF. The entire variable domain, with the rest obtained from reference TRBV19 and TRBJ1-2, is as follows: DGGITQSPKYLFRKEGQNVTLSCEQNLNHDAMYWYRQDPGQGLRLIYYSQIVNDFQKGDIAEGYSVSREKKESFPLTVTSAQKNPTAFYLCASSPGQGGYGYTFGSGTRLTVV.

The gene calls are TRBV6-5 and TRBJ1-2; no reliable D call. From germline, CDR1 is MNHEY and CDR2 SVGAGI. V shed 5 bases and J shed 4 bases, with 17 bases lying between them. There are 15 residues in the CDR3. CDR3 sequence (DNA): TGTGCCAGCAGTCATCCCAGAGGAGGCCTCTATGGCTACACCTTC. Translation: CASSHPRGGLYGYTF.

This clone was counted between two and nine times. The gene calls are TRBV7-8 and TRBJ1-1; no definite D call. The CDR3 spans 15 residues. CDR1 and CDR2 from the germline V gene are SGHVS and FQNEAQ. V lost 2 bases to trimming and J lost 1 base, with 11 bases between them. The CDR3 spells CASSLRWDKNTEAFF. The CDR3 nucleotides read TGTGCCAGCAGCTTAAGGTGGGATAAGAACACTGAAGCTTTCTTT. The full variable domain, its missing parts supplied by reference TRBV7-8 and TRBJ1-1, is GAGVSQSPRYKVAKRGQDVALRCDPISGHVSLFWYQQALGQGPEFLTYFQNEAQLDKSGLPSDRFFAERPEGSVSTLKIQRTQQEDSAVYLCASSLRWDKNTEAFFGQGTRLTVV.